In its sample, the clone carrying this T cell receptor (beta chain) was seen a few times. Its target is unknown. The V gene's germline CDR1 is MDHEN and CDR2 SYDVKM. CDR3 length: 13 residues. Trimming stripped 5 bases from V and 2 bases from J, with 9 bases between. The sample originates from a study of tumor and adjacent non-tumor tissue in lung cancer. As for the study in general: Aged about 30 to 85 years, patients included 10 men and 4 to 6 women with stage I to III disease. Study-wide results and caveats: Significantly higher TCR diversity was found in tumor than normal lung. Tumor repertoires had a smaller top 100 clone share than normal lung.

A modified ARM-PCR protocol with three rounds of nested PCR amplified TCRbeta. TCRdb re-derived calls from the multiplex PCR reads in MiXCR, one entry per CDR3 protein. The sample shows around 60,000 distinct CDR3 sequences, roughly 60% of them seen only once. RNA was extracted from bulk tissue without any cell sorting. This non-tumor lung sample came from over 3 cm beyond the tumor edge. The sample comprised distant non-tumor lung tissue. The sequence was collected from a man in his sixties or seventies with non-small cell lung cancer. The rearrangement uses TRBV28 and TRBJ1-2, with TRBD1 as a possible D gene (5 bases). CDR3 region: CASSQGRNYGYTF. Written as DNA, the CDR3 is TGTGCCAGCAGTCAGGGTAGGAACTATGGCTACACCTTC.